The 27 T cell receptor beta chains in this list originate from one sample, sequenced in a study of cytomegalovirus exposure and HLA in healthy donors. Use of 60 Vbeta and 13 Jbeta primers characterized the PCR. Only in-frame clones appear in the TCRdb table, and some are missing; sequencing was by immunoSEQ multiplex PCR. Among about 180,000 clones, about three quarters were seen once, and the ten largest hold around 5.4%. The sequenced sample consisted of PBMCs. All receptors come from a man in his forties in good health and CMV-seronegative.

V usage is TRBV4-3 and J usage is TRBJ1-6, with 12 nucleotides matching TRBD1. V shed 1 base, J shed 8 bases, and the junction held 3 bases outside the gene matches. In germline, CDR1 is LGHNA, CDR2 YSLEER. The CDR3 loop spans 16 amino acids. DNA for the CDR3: TGCGCCAGCAGCCAAGCCGGGACAGGGGGCTATTCACCCCTCCACTTT. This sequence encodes CASSQAGTGGYSPLHF.

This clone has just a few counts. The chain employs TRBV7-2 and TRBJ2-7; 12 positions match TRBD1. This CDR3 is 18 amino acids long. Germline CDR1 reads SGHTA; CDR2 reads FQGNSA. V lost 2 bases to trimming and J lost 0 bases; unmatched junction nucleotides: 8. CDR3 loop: CASSLSGTGGASSYEQYF. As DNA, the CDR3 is TGTGCCAGCAGCTTATCCGGGACAGGGGGCGCTAGCTCCTACGAGCAGTACTTC.

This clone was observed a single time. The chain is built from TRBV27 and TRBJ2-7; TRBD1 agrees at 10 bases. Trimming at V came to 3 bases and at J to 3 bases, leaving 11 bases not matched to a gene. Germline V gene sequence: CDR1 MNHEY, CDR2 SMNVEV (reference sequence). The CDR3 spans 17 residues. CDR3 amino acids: CASSFLRQGATDYEQYF. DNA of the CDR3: TGTGCCAGCAGTTTCCTCCGACAGGGGGCGACGGACTACGAGCAGTACTTC.

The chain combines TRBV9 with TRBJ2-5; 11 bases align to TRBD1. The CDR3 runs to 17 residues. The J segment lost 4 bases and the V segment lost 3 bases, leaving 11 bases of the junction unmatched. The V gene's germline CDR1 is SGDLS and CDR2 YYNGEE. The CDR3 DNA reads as TGTGCCAGCAGCGAGGGGCTCCGGGACAGGGGGGGAGAGACCCAGTACTTC. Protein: CASSEGLRDRGGETQYF.

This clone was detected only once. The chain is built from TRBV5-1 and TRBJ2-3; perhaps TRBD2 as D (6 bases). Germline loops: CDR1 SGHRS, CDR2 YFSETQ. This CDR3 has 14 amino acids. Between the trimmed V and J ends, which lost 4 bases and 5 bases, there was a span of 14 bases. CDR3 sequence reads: CASSRLGGRDTQYF. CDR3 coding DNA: TGCGCCAGCAGCCGTTTGGGGGGACGAGATACGCAGTATTTT.

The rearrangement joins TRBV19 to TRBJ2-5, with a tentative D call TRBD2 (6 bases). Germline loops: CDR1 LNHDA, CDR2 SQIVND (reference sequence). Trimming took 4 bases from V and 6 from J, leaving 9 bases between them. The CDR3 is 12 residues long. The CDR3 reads CASSSGEKTQYF. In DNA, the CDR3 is TGTGCCAGTAGTAGCGGGGAAAAGACCCAGTACTTC.

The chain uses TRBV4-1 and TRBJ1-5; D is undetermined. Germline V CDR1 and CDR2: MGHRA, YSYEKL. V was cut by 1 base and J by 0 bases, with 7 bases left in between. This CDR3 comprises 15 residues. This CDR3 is CASSQGGLSNQPQHF. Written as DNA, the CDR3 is TGCGCCAGCAGCCAAGGAGGTCTTAGCAATCAGCCCCAGCATTTT.

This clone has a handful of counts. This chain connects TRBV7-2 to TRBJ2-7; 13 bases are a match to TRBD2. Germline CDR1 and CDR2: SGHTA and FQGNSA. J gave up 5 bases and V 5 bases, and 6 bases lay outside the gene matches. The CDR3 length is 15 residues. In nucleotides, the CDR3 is TGTGCCAGCAGCCCAACCGGGACTAGCGGGAACGAGCAGTACTTC. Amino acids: CASSPTGTSGNEQYF. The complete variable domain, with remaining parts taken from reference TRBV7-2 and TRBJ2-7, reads GAGVSQSPSNKVTEKGKDVELRCDPISGHTALYWYRQSLGQGLEFLIYFQGNSAPDKSGLPSDRFSAERTGGSVSTLTIQRTQQEDSAVYLCASSPTGTSGNEQYFGPGTRLTVT.

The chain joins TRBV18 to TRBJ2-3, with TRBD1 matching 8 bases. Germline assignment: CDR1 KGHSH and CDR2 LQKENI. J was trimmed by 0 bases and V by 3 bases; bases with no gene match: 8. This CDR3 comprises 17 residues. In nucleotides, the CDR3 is TGTGCCAGCTCACCGACCCGGACAGGGTATAGCACAGATACGCAGTATTTT. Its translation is CASSPTRTGYSTDTQYF.

This chain's CDR3 is CASRGGDTGNTEAFF. In nucleotides, the CDR3 is TGTGCCAGCAGGGGGGGGGATACAGGGAACACTGAAGCTTTCTTT. This chain connects TRBV28 to TRBJ1-1; a possible D gene is TRBD1 (5 bases). V shed 6 bases and J shed 1 base, with 15 bases lying between them. CDR1 and CDR2 from the germline V gene are MDHEN and SYDVKM. The CDR3 has 15 amino acids.

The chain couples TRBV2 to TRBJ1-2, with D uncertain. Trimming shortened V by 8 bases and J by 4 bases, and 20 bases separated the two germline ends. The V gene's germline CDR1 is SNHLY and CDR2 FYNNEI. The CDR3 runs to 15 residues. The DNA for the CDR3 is TGTGCCAGCGGACCCGCGGGGTCACCACCCTATGGCTACACCTTC. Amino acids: CASGPAGSPPYGYTF.

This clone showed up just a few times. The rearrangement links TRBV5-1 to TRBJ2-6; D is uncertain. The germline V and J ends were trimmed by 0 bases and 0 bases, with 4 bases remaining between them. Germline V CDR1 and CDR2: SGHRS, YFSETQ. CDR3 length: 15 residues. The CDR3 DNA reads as TGCGCCAGCAGCTTGGGGAGCTCTGGGGCCAACGTCCTGACTTTC. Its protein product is CASSLGSSGANVLTF.

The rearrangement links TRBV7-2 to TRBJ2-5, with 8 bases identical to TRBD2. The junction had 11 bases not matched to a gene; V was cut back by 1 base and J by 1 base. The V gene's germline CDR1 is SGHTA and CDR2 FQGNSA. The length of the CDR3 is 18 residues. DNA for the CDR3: TGTGCCAGCAGCTTAGTACCTTTACGCCTAGCGGGCCAAGAGACCCAGTACTTC. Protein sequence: CASSLVPLRLAGQETQYF.

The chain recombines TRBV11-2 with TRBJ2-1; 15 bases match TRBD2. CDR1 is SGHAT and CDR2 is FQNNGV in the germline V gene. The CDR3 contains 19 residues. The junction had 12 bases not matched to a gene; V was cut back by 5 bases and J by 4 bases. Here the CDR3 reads CASSITPGTSGGIYNEQFF. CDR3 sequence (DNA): TGTGCCAGCAGCATAACCCCCGGGACTAGCGGGGGGATATACAATGAGCAGTTCTTC.

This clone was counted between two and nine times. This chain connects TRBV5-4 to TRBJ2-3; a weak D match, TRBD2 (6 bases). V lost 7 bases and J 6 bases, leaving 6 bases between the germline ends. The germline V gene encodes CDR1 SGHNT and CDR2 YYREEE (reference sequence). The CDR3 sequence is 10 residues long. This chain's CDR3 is CASGRDTQYF. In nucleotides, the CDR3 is TGTGCCAGCGGGAGGGATACGCAGTATTTT.

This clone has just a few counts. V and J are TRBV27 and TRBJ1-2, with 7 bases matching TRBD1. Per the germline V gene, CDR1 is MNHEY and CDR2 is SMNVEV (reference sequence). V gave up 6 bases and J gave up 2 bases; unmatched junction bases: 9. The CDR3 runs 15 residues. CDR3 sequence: CASSHQGTANYGYTF. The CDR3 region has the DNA TGTGCCAGCAGCCATCAAGGGACAGCCAACTATGGCTACACCTTC.

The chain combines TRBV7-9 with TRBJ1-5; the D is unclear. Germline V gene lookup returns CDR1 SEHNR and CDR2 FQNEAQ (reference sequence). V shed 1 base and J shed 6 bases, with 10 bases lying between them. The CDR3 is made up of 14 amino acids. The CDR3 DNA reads TGTGCCAGCAGCTTAGATGGCAGGCTTCAGCCCCAGCATTTT. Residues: CASSLDGRLQPQHF.

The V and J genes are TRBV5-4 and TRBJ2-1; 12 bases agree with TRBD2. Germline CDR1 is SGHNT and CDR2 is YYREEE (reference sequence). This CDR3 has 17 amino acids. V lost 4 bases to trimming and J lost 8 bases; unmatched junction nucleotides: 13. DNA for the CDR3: TGTGCCAGCAGCCGTGGGGCTAGCGGGGGGGCAAGTTATGAGCAGTTCTTC. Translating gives CASSRGASGGASYEQFF.

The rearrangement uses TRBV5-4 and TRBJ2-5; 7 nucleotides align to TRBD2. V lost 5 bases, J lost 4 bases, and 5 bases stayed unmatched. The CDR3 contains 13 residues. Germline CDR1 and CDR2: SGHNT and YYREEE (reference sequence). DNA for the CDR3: TGTGCCAGCAGTTTCGCGGGGGTAGAGACCCAGTACTTC. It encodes CASSFAGVETQYF.

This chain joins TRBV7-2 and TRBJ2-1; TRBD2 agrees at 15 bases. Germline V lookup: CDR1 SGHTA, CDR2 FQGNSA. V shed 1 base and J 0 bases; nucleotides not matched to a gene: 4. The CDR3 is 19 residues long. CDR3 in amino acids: CASSLVGLAGGSSYNEQFF. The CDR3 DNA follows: TGTGCCAGCAGCTTAGTAGGACTAGCGGGGGGGAGCTCCTACAATGAGCAGTTCTTC.

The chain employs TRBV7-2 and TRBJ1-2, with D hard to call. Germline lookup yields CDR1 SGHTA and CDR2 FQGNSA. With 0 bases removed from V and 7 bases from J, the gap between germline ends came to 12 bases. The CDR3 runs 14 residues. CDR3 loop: CASSLAGSPGGYTF. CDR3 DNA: TGTGCCAGCAGCTTAGCGGGCAGTCCCGGTGGCTACACCTTC.

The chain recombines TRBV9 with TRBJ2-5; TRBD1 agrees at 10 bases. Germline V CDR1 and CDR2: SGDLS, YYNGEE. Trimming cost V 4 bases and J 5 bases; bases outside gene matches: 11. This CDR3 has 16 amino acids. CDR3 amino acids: CASSPRGGQGFETQYF. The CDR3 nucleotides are TGTGCCAGCAGCCCTCGAGGGGGACAGGGGTTTGAGACCCAGTACTTC.

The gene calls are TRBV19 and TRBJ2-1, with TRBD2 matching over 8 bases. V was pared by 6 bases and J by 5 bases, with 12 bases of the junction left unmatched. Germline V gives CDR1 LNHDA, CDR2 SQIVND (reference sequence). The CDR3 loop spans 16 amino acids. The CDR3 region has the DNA TGTGCCAGTAGCATCGCCTACGGGACTAGGGACAATGAGCAGTTCTTC. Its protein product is CASSIAYGTRDNEQFF.

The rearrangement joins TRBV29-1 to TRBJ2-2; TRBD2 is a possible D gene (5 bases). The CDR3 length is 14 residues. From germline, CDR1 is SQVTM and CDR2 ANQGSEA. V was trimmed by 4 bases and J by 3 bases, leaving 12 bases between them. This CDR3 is CSVVSEAYTGELFF. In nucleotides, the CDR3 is TGCAGCGTTGTGTCGGAGGCATACACCGGGGAGCTGTTTTTT.

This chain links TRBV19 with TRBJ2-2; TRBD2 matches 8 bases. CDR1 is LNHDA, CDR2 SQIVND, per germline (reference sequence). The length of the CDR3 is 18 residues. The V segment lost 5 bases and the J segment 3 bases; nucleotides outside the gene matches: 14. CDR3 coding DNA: TGTGCCAGTAGTCGGTTCGCGAGCGGGAGAAGGGACACCGGGGAGCTGTTTTTT. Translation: CASSRFASGRRDTGELFF. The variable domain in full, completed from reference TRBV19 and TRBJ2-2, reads DGGITQSPKYLFRKEGQNVTLSCEQNLNHDAMYWYRQDPGQGLRLIYYSQIVNDFQKGDIAEGYSVSREKKESFPLTVTSAQKNPTAFYLCASSRFASGRRDTGELFFGEGSRLTVL.

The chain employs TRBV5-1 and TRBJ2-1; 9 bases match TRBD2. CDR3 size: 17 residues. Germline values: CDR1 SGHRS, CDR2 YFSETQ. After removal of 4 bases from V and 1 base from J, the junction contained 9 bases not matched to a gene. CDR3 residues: CASSPAGGGGSYNEQFF. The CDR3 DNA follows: TGCGCCAGCAGCCCCGCGGGGGGGGGTGGGTCCTACAATGAGCAGTTCTTC. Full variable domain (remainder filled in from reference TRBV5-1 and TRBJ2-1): KAGVTQTPRYLIKTRGQQVTLSCSPISGHRSVSWYQQTPGQGLQFLFEYFSETQRNKGNFPGRFSGRQFSNSRSEMNVSTLELGDSALYLCASSPAGGGGSYNEQFFGPGTRLTVL.

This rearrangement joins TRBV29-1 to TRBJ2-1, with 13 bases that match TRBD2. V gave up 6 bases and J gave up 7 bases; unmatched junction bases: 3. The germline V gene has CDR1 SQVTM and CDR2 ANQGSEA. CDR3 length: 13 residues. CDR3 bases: TGCAGCGTACTAGCGGGGGGGAGAAATGAGCAGTTCTTC. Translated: CSVLAGGRNEQFF.